This is a list of T cell receptor beta chains from one sample in a study of early T cells in non-severe SARS-CoV-2 infection. Using its own MiXCR run on the 5' RACE reads, TCRdb lists one record per CDR3 protein. The sample holds 50,000 to 75,000 distinct CDR3 sequences, approximately 9.2% seen once. The input for sequencing was whole blood, taken at baseline. These TCRs come from an adult who was a healthcare worker with PCR-confirmed SARS-CoV-2 infection or an uninfected control (not recorded which). Both conserved end residues are part of each CDR3. Each record gives: V gene, clone size, D gene, J gene, CDR3 DNA, CDR3 protein. D genes are given only for firm matches. The size of a clone is reported for some rows only, either as once, few or many, or as a class for expanded clones.

v_gene: TRBV11-2
abundance: NA
d_gene: TRBD2
j_gene: TRBJ2-2
CDR3nt: TGTGCCAGCAGCTCCTCTTCGGGGCTAGCGGGAGTATGGGACACCGGGGAGCTGTTTTTT
CDR3aa: CASSSSSGLAGVWDTGELFF

v_gene: TRBV12-3/TRBV12-4
abundance: many
d_gene: TRBD1
j_gene: TRBJ1-5
CDR3nt: TGTGCCAGCAGTAGGACAGGGGGAAATCAGCCCCAGCATTTT
CDR3aa: CASSRTGGNQPQHF

v_gene: TRBV9
abundance: NA
d_gene: NA
j_gene: TRBJ1-1
CDR3nt: TGTGCCAGCAGCGGGCCTATAGGTGCTGAAGCTTTCTTT
CDR3aa: CASSGPIGAEAFF

v_gene: TRBV5-5
abundance: few
d_gene: NA
j_gene: TRBJ2-2
CDR3nt: TGTGCCAGCAGCTTGGAGCCCGGGGCGGGCACCGGGGAGCTGTTTTTT
CDR3aa: CASSLEPGAGTGELFF

v_gene: TRBV20-1
abundance: few
d_gene: NA
j_gene: TRBJ2-5
CDR3nt: TGCAGTGCTAGAGTTCTACTGCCCCAAGAGACCCAGTACTTC
CDR3aa: CSARVLLPQETQYF

v_gene: TRBV9
abundance: NA
d_gene: TRBD2
j_gene: TRBJ2-7
CDR3nt: TGTGCCAGCAGCGTAGGATCTAGCGGGAGTACCTTCGAGCAGTACTTC
CDR3aa: CASSVGSSGSTFEQYF

v_gene: TRBV12-3/TRBV12-4
abundance: many
d_gene: NA
j_gene: TRBJ2-2
CDR3nt: TGTGCCAGCAGCCTCGACGGGAACGGGGAGCTGTTTTTT
CDR3aa: CASSLDGNGELFF

v_gene: TRBV5-5
abundance: few
d_gene: NA
j_gene: TRBJ2-6
CDR3nt: TGTGCCAGCAGCTATCGGTCGGACTCTGGGGCCAACGTCCTGACTTTC
CDR3aa: CASSYRSDSGANVLTF

v_gene: TRBV11-2
abundance: many
d_gene: NA
j_gene: TRBJ2-2
CDR3nt: TGTGCCAGCAGCTTTGCGACCGGTTGGGGGCGCGAAACCGGGGAGCTGTTTTTT
CDR3aa: CASSFATGWGRETGELFF

v_gene: TRBV6-2/TRBV6-3
abundance: few
d_gene: NA
j_gene: TRBJ2-7
CDR3nt: TGTGCCAGCAGCTCCAGGGTCCACGAGCAGTACTTC
CDR3aa: CASSSRVHEQYF

v_gene: TRBV20-1
abundance: NA
d_gene: TRBD2
j_gene: TRBJ2-1
CDR3nt: TGCAGTGCCGTCACCGGGGGGACTCTATACAATGAGCAGTTCTTC
CDR3aa: CSAVTGGTLYNEQFF

v_gene: TRBV20-1
abundance: few
d_gene: NA
j_gene: TRBJ2-7
CDR3nt: TGCAGTGCTAGAACGTCCAAGCCCTTATACGAGCAGTACTTC
CDR3aa: CSARTSKPLYEQYF

v_gene: TRBV9
abundance: few
d_gene: TRBD2
j_gene: TRBJ2-3
CDR3nt: TGTGCCAGCAGCCCTCAGCCGGGAGGGGCAGATACGCAGTATTTT
CDR3aa: CASSPQPGGADTQYF

v_gene: TRBV10-3
abundance: few
d_gene: TRBD2
j_gene: TRBJ2-1
CDR3nt: TGTGCCATCAGAGGGACTAGCGGCCACAATGAGCAGTTCTTC
CDR3aa: CAIRGTSGHNEQFF

v_gene: TRBV27
abundance: NA
d_gene: TRBD1
j_gene: TRBJ1-1
CDR3nt: TGTGCCAGCAAAGAGGGGGCGCAGAACACTGAAGCTTTCTTT
CDR3aa: CASKEGAQNTEAFF

v_gene: TRBV11-3
abundance: few
d_gene: TRBD2
j_gene: TRBJ2-2
CDR3nt: TGTGCCAGCAGCTCCCGTAGCGGGAGGGGAGGCGGGGAGCTGTTTTTT
CDR3aa: CASSSRSGRGGGELFF

v_gene: TRBV9
abundance: many
d_gene: NA
j_gene: TRBJ2-3
CDR3nt: TGTGCCAGCAGCCCTCCCCTCATTGGGGGCACAGATACGCAGTATTTT
CDR3aa: CASSPPLIGGTDTQYF

v_gene: TRBV24-1
abundance: many
d_gene: TRBD2
j_gene: TRBJ2-3
CDR3nt: TGTGCCACCAGTGATTTGTTGGGCGGGAGCCGCTATTTT
CDR3aa: CATSDLLGGSRYF

v_gene: TRBV20-1
abundance: few
d_gene: NA
j_gene: TRBJ2-7
CDR3nt: TGCAGTGCCACTCAGGGACCGCCTGGGAGCGAGCAGTACTTC
CDR3aa: CSATQGPPGSEQYF

v_gene: TRBV4-3
abundance: few
d_gene: TRBD1
j_gene: TRBJ1-4
CDR3nt: TGCGCCAGCAGCCAAGATTGGGGGACAGGGAGTGAAAAACTGTTTTTT
CDR3aa: CASSQDWGTGSEKLFF

v_gene: TRBV21-1
abundance: many
d_gene: NA
j_gene: TRBJ2-7
CDR3nt: TGTGCCAGCAGCAAAGCCGGACTAGCGGGACCAACCGAGCAGTACTTC
CDR3aa: CASSKAGLAGPTEQYF

v_gene: TRBV5-1
abundance: few
d_gene: TRBD1
j_gene: TRBJ2-7
CDR3nt: TGCGCCAGCAGCTCATCCGGGACAGGGGTATACGAGCAGTACTTC
CDR3aa: CASSSSGTGVYEQYF

v_gene: TRBV6-5
abundance: NA
d_gene: NA
j_gene: TRBJ2-7
CDR3nt: TGTGCCAGCAGTTACCGATACTCTGCCTACGAGCAGTACTTC
CDR3aa: CASSYRYSAYEQYF

v_gene: TRBV4-1
abundance: NA
d_gene: TRBD2
j_gene: TRBJ2-7
CDR3nt: TGCGCCAGCAGCCAAGATCCTCAGCATAGCGGGAACTCCAACGAGCAGTACTTC
CDR3aa: CASSQDPQHSGNSNEQYF

v_gene: TRBV5-1
abundance: NA
d_gene: TRBD2
j_gene: TRBJ2-5
CDR3nt: TGCGCCAGCAGCTCCCTAGCGGGAGAACCCCACCAAGAGACCCAGTACTTC
CDR3aa: CASSSLAGEPHQETQYF

v_gene: TRBV20-1
abundance: many
d_gene: NA
j_gene: TRBJ2-3
CDR3nt: TGCAGTGCAACGACCTTGAAGGATACGCAGTATTTT
CDR3aa: CSATTLKDTQYF

v_gene: TRBV7-2
abundance: many
d_gene: TRBD2
j_gene: TRBJ2-5
CDR3nt: TGTGCCAGCAGCCTACTAGCGGGACAAGAGACCCAGTACTTC
CDR3aa: CASSLLAGQETQYF

v_gene: TRBV6-2/TRBV6-3
abundance: few
d_gene: NA
j_gene: TRBJ2-5
CDR3nt: TGTGCCAGCAGTTACGGAGGGAGTGTGAAGACCCAGTACTTC
CDR3aa: CASSYGGSVKTQYF

v_gene: TRBV5-1
abundance: few
d_gene: NA
j_gene: TRBJ2-3
CDR3nt: TGCGCCAGCAGCTTGGAAGTGGGTCGTCGGACAGATACGCAGTATTTT
CDR3aa: CASSLEVGRRTDTQYF

v_gene: TRBV6-1
abundance: NA
d_gene: TRBD1
j_gene: TRBJ1-1
CDR3nt: TGTGCCAGCAGTTCCCAGGGGGGGACTGAAGCTTTCTTT
CDR3aa: CASSSQGGTEAFF

v_gene: TRBV27
abundance: few
d_gene: NA
j_gene: TRBJ1-2
CDR3nt: TGTGCCAGCAGTTTCGCGGGTAACGACTATGGCTACACCTTC
CDR3aa: CASSFAGNDYGYTF

v_gene: TRBV7-3
abundance: few
d_gene: NA
j_gene: TRBJ2-2
CDR3nt: TGTGCCAGCAGCCGAGGGACCGGCACCGGGGAGCTGTTTTTT
CDR3aa: CASSRGTGTGELFF

v_gene: TRBV12-3/TRBV12-4
abundance: many
d_gene: NA
j_gene: TRBJ2-7
CDR3nt: TGTGCCAGCAGCCCACCCGGAATCTCCGAGCAGTACTTC
CDR3aa: CASSPPGISEQYF

v_gene: TRBV5-4
abundance: many
d_gene: NA
j_gene: TRBJ2-1
CDR3nt: TGTGCCAGCAGCTTGGCGGGAGTCGGGTTAAATGAGCAGTTCTTC
CDR3aa: CASSLAGVGLNEQFF

v_gene: TRBV5-1
abundance: few
d_gene: NA
j_gene: TRBJ1-1
CDR3nt: TGCGCCAGCAGCTTGGAAGGGACATGGAACACTGAAGCTTTCTTT
CDR3aa: CASSLEGTWNTEAFF

v_gene: TRBV7-2
abundance: many
d_gene: NA
j_gene: TRBJ1-3
CDR3nt: TGTGCCAGCAGCTTAGCTGTGGGCCCCAGCTCTGGAAACACCATATATTTT
CDR3aa: CASSLAVGPSSGNTIYF

v_gene: TRBV19
abundance: many
d_gene: NA
j_gene: TRBJ1-5
CDR3nt: TGTGCCAGTAGTATATCTGACAGTTCCAAGACCCAGCATTTT
CDR3aa: CASSISDSSKTQHF